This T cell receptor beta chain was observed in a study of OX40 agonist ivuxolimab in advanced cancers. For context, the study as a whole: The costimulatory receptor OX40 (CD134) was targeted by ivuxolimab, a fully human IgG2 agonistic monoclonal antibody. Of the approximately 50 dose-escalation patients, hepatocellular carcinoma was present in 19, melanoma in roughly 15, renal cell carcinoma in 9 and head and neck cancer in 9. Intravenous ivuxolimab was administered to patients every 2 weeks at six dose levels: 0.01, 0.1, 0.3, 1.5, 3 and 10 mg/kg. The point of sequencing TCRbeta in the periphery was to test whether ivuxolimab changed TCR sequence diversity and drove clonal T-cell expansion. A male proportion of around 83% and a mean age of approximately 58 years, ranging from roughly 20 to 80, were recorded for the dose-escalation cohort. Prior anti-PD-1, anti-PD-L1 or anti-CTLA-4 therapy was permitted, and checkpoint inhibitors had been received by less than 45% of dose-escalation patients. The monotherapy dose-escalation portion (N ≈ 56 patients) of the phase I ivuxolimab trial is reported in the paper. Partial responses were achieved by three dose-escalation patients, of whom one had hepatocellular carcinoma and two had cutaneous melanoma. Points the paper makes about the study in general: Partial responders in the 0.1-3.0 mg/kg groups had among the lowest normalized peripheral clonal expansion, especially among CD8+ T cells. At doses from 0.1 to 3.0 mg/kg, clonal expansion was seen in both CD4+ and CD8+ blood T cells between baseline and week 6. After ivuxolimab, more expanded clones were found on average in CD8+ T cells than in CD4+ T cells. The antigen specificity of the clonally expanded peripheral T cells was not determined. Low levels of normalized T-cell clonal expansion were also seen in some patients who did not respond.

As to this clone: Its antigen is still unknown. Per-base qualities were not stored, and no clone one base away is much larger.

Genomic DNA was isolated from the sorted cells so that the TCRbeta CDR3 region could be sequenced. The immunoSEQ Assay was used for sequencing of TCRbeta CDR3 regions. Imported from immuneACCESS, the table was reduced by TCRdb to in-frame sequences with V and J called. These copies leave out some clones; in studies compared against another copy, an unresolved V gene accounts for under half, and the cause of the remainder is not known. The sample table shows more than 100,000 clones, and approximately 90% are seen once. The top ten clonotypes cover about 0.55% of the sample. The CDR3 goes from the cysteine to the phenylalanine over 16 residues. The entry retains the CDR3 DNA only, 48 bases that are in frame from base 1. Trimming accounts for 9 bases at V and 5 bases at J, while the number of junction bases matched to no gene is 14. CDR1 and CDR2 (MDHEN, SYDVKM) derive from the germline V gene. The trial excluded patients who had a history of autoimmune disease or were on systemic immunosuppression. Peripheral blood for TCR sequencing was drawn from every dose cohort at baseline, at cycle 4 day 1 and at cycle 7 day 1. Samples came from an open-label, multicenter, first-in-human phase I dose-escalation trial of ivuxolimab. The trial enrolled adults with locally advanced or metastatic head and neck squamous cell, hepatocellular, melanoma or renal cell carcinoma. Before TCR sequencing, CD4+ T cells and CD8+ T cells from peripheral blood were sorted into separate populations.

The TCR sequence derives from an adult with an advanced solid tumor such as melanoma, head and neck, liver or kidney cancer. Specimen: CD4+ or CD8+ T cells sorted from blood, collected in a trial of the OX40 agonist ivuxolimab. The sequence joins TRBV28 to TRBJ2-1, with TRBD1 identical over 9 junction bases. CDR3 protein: CASNPPGQGFHNEQFF. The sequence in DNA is TGTGCCAGTAACCCCCCGGGACAGGGTTTCCACAATGAGCAGTTCTTC.